The 17 T cell receptor beta chains listed next were all sequenced from one sample in a study of cytomegalovirus exposure and HLA in healthy donors. Researchers ran the PCR with 60 Vbeta and 13 Jbeta primers. Generated by immunoSEQ multiplex PCR, the TCRdb table keeps only in-frame clones and is missing some. The sample lists 150,000 or so clones; around 79% were seen once. The specimen was PBMCs. These receptors originate from a male donor in good health and CMV-seronegative.

This clone has a handful of counts. The chain couples TRBV21-1 to TRBJ1-2. TRBV21-1 is an annotated pseudogene. CDR3 length: 15 residues. The CDR3 sequence is CASSKERRNYYGYTF. The CDR3 DNA follows: TGTGCCAGCAGCAAAGAAAGGAGGAATTACTATGGCTACACCTTC.

V usage is TRBV7-9 and J usage is TRBJ1-2; D is uncertain. Germline CDR1 SEHNR, CDR2 FQNEAQ (reference sequence). The CDR3 length is 13 residues. V was trimmed by 6 bases and J by 4 bases, leaving 12 bases between them. The CDR3 coding sequence is TGTGCCAGCAGTCTAGCGGTGGGCTATGGCTACACCTTC. Residues: CASSLAVGYGYTF.

The rearrangement joins TRBV7-3 to TRBJ2-2; weak D call: TRBD1 (5 bases). The CDR3 has 14 amino acids. V was trimmed by 5 bases and J by 6 bases, leaving 13 bases between them. From germline, CDR1 is SGHTA and CDR2 FQGTGA. The CDR3 is CASSPATAPGELFF. The CDR3 bases are TGTGCCAGCAGCCCTGCGACAGCCCCCGGGGAGCTGTTTTTT.

Here the CDR3 reads CASSYEEGYSPLHF. In DNA form, the CDR3 reads TGTGCCAGCAGTTACGAGGAAGGCTATTCACCCCTCCACTTT. This chain uses TRBV6-5 with TRBJ1-6; D is uncertain. The CDR3 extends over 14 amino acids. The V gene lost 2 bases and the J gene lost 8 bases, with 10 bases spanning the gap. Germline values: CDR1 MNHEY, CDR2 SVGAGI.

The chain's CDR3 is CASRSGRREQYF. In DNA form, the CDR3 reads TGCGCCAGCCGTAGCGGGAGGCGCGAGCAGTACTTC. This rearrangement joins TRBV5-1 to TRBJ2-7, with TRBD2 matching over 10 bases. Trimming removed 7 bases from V and 6 bases from J; junction bases left unmatched: 4. Per germline, CDR1 SGHRS and CDR2 YFSETQ. This CDR3 comprises 12 residues.

In DNA form, the CDR3 reads TGCGCCAGCAGCCTTAGCACAGATACGCAGTATTTT. It encodes CASSLSTDTQYF. The chain couples TRBV5-1 to TRBJ2-3; D not resolved. Trimming stripped 4 bases from V and 0 bases from J, with 3 bases between. This CDR3 has 12 amino acids. CDR1 is SGHRS, CDR2 YFSETQ, per germline.

The J gene is TRBJ1-1, the V gene TRBV6-6; 9 bases map to TRBD1. The V gene's germline CDR1 is MNHNY and CDR2 SVGAGI (reference sequence). V trimming: 4 bases; J trimming: 3 bases; junction bases outside the gene matches: 9. The CDR3 runs 16 residues. In DNA, the CDR3 is TGTGCCAGCAGTTTTAGCCGGACAGGGGTGGACACTGAAGCTTTCTTT. Protein: CASSFSRTGVDTEAFF.

The chain is built from TRBV29-1 and TRBJ2-1, with 16 bases matching TRBD2. The germline V gene encodes CDR1 SQVTM and CDR2 ANQGSEA. V gave up 6 bases and J gave up 4 bases; unmatched junction bases: 9. There are 17 residues in the CDR3. CDR3 loop: CSVAGTSGRGGYNEQFF. In nucleotides, the CDR3 is TGCAGCGTCGCCGGGACTAGCGGGAGGGGGGGTTACAATGAGCAGTTCTTC.

The V call is TRBV11-2, the J call TRBJ2-7; the match to TRBD1 covers 9 bases. The germline V gene encodes CDR1 SGHAT and CDR2 FQNNGV. The CDR3 has 14 amino acids. The J segment lost 6 bases and the V segment lost 1 base, leaving 4 bases of the junction unmatched. The CDR3 sequence is CASSLGDRAGEQYF. Written as DNA, the CDR3 is TGTGCCAGCAGCTTAGGGGACAGGGCCGGCGAGCAGTACTTC.

CDR3 sequence: CASNGGNRAGGYTF. The CDR3 DNA follows: TGTGCCAGCAATGGGGGAAACAGGGCAGGTGGCTACACCTTC. The chain links TRBV28 to TRBJ1-2; D might be TRBD1 (6 bases). The CDR3 is 14 amino acids. V lost 7 bases to trimming and J lost 7 bases, with 19 bases between them. CDR1 and CDR2 (germline): MDHEN, SYDVKM.

The chain carries TRBV4-3 and TRBJ2-7; D is unresolved. Germline lookup yields CDR1 LGHNA and CDR2 YSLEER. Trimming took 0 bases from V and 0 from J, leaving 9 bases between them. This CDR3 has 15 residues. CDR3 bases: TGCGCCAGCAGCCAAGATCGATCCAGCTCCTACGAGCAGTACTTC. This codes for CASSQDRSSSYEQYF.

The genes are TRBV7-2 and TRBJ1-1, with unresolved D. Trimming took 5 bases from V and 1 from J, leaving 11 bases between them. Germline V gene sequence: CDR1 SGHTA, CDR2 FQGNSA. This CDR3 contains 14 residues. The CDR3 DNA follows: TGTGCCAGCAGCCCTAAATCAAGGAACACTGAAGCTTTCTTT. This codes for CASSPKSRNTEAFF.

The V call is TRBV6-1, the J call TRBJ2-7; TRBD1 is a possible D gene (6 bases). The CDR3 extends over 14 amino acids. Germline V lookup: CDR1 MNHNS, CDR2 SASEGT. V lost 4 bases and J lost 5, with 15 bases in between. CDR3 sequence reads: CASSVTGPSNEQYF. The CDR3 coding sequence is TGTGCCAGCAGTGTCACAGGGCCATCGAACGAGCAGTACTTC.

The rearrangement uses TRBV5-1 and TRBJ1-1, with TRBD1 as a possible D gene (5 bases). The CDR3 loop spans 14 amino acids. V dropped 2 bases and J dropped 6 bases, with 14 bases sitting between them. From germline, CDR1 is SGHRS and CDR2 YFSETQ. The CDR3: CASSFTGGGSEAFF. CDR3 nucleotide sequence: TGCGCCAGCAGCTTTACCGGGGGGGGATCTGAAGCTTTCTTT.

J is TRBJ1-2 and V is TRBV2, with D perhaps TRBD1 (6 bases). V was clipped by 7 bases and J by 4 bases, with 13 bases between them. Germline assignment: CDR1 SNHLY and CDR2 FYNNEI. The CDR3 length is 13 residues. The CDR3 sequence: CASKGGDFYGYTF. The DNA of the CDR3 is TGTGCCAGCAAAGGGGGGGACTTCTATGGCTACACCTTC.

This chain joins TRBV2 and TRBJ2-5, with 9 bases that match TRBD1. With 4 bases clipped from V and 1 base from J, the junction kept 7 bases outside the gene matches. The CDR3 length is 16 residues. CDR1 and CDR2 from the germline V gene are SNHLY and FYNNEI. The CDR3 loop is CASSGDRERAQETQYF. CDR3 sequence (DNA): TGTGCCAGCAGTGGGGACAGGGAGAGGGCCCAAGAGACCCAGTACTTC.

The chain joins TRBV6-4 to TRBJ2-1; 11 bases are a match to TRBD2. V lost 6 bases, J lost 9 bases, and 10 bases stayed unmatched. This CDR3 has 15 residues. The germline gives CDR1 MRHNA, CDR2 SNTAGT. The CDR3 region is CASSELAGDPSEQFF. Written as DNA, the CDR3 is TGTGCCAGCAGCGAACTAGCGGGGGACCCAAGTGAGCAGTTCTTC.